This T cell receptor (beta chain) was identified during a study of T cell repertoires in ileal Crohn's disease. Study results and limitations: Clonal expansions were more frequent in active smokers than non-smokers at surgery. Postoperative endoscopy occurred within one year, median about 7 months.

Of note for this clone: Its antigen is undetermined.

Time point given: neoterminal ileum biopsy at postoperative endoscopy, about 6 months after surgery. Only in-frame clones appear in the TCRdb table, and some are missing; sequencing was by immunoSEQ multiplex PCR. The table has over a thousand clones, 88% seen once; the top ten hold less than 15%. This CDR3 is built from 14 residues. V was pared by 0 bases and J by 0 bases, with 7 bases between. Per the germline V gene, CDR1 is SQVTM and CDR2 is ANQGSEA. The V and J genes are TRBV29-1 and TRBJ2-3; D remains ambiguous. The sequence was obtained from an adult with Crohn's disease. The sequencing sample was made of ileal tissue. CDR3 loop: CSVEERGSTDTQYF. For the CDR3, the DNA is TGCAGCGTTGAAGAACGTGGGAGCACAGATACGCAGTATTTT.